This entry concerns a single T cell receptor beta chain. The antigen is not known. The germline gives CDR1 SGHRS, CDR2 YFSETQ. This CDR3 comprises 16 residues. The V segment lost 4 bases and the J segment 4 bases; nucleotides outside the gene matches: 8. A library of TCRbeta sequences, prepared with unique molecular identifiers, was generated. TCRdb passed the PCR reads through MiXCR, listing each CDR3 protein once. The sample has some 310,000 distinct CDR3 sequences; approximately 23% are singletons. This entry is derived from a study of T-cell reconstitution after alpha-beta-depleted transplantation in children. Overall study findings and caveats: The origin of high day-60 TCRbeta diversity in some patients lay in surviving recipient T cells and thymic progenitors. About two months after transplant, alpha-beta T cells reportedly came from several hundred expanded graft clones. Once a year had passed after transplant, T-cell counts and diversity came mostly from newly produced T cells.

The sequences come from PBMCs, mostly from graft donor cells, collected 180 days after TCRalphabeta/CD19-depleted stem cell transplant. This rearrangement joins TRBV5-1 to TRBJ2-2, with TRBD1 matching 9 bases. The source of this sequence is a male patient aged 10 to 17 who had a stem cell transplant for acute lymphoblastic leukemia, so the T cells may come from the graft donor. Written as DNA, the CDR3 is TGCGCCAGCAGCGGAACCGGGACAGGGTCCACCGGGGAGCTGTTTTTT. This gives the protein CASSGTGTGSTGELFF. The full variable domain, rest sourced from reference TRBV5-1 and TRBJ2-2, is KAGVTQTPRYLIKTRGQQVTLSCSPISGHRSVSWYQQTPGQGLQFLFEYFSETQRNKGNFPGRFSGRQFSNSRSEMNVSTLELGDSALYLCASSGTGTGSTGELFFGEGSRLTVL.